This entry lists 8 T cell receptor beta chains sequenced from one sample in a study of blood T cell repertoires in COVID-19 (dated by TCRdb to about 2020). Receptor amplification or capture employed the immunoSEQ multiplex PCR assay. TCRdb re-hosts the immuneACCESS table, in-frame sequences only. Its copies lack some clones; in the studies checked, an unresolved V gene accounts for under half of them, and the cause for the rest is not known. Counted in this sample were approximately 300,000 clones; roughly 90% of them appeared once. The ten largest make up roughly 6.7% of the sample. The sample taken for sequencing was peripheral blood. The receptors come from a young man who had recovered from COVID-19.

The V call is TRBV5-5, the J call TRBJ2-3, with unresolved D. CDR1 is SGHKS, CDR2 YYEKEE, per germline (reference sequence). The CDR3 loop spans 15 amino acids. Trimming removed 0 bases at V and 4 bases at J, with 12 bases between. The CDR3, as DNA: TGTGCCAGCAGCTTGGCGGCTGATCGGGCAGATACGCAGTATTTT. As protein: CASSLAADRADTQYF. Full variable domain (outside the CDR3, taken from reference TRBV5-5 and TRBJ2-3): DAGVTQSPTHLIKTRGQQVTLRCSPISGHKSVSWYQQVLGQGPQFIFQYYEKEERGRGNFPDRFSARQFPNYSSELNVNALLLGDSALYLCASSLAADRADTQYFGPGTRLTVL.

The chain's CDR3 is CASSRLTSGNTDTQYF. CDR3 DNA sequence: TGTGCCAGCTCACGTCTTACTAGCGGGAATACAGATACGCAGTATTTT. The V gene is TRBV18, the J gene TRBJ2-3, with TRBD2 matching 10 bases. V lost 4 bases and J lost 3; bases outside the gene matches: 7. Germline CDR1 is KGHSH and CDR2 is LQKENI. The CDR3 runs to 16 residues.

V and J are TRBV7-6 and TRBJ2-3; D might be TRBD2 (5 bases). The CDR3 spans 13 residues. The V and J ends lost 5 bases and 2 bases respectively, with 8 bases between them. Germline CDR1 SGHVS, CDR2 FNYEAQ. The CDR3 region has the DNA TGTGCCAGCAGCCATCGGGACACAGATACGCAGTATTTT. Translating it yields CASSHRDTDTQYF.

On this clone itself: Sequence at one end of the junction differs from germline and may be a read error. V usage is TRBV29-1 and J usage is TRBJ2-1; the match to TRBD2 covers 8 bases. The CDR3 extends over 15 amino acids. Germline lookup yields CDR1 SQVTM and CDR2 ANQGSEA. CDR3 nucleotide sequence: TGCAGCGCTGAAGGGGCAGCGGGGGTCTACAATGAGCAGTTCTTC. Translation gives CSAEGAAGVYNEQFF.

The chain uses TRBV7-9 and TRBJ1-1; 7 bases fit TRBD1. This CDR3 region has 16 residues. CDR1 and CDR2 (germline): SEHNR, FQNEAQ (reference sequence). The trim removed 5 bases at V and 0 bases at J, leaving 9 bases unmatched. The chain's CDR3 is CASSNLPGTVNTEAFF. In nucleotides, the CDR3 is TGTGCCAGCAGCAACCTACCCGGGACAGTGAACACTGAAGCTTTCTTT.

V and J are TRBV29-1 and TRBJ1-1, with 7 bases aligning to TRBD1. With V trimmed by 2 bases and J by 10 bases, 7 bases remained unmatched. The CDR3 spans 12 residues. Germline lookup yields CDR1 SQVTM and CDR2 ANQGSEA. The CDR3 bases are TGCAGCGTTGAAACTCTCCAGGGGGGAGCTTTCTTT. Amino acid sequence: CSVETLQGGAFF.

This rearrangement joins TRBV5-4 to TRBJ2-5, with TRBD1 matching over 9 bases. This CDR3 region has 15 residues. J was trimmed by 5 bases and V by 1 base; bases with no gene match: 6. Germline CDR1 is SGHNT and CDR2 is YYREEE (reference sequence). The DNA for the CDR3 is TGTGCCAGCAGCTTGTCACAGGGGGCATGGGAGACCCAGTACTTC. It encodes CASSLSQGAWETQYF.

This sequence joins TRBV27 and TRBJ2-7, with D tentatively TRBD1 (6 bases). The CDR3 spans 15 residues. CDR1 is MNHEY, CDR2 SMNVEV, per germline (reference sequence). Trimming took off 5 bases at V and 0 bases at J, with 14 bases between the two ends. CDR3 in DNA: TGTGCCAGCAGTAGACCAGGGGTAGCCTCCTACGAGCAGTACTTC. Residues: CASSRPGVASYEQYF.